The T cell receptor beta chain under discussion was sequenced for a study of T cell repertoires in cytomegalovirus infection (dated by TCRdb to between 2018 and 2021). For the wider study: Donor HLA type was relevant to the analysis, as public TCR beta signatures indicated carriage of CMV infection together with the matching HLA type.

The full study reports these points: In both this cohort and an independent cohort of several hundred donors, the cumulative frequency of public TCR beta family members distinguished carriers of CMV infection plus the relevant HLA type. The ex vivo response was dominated by HLA-C-restricted CMV-specific TCR beta clonotypes, which also provided the single most frequent clonotype in two of eight donors.

Sequenced using an Illumina HiSeq 1500. The public reads were run again by TCRdb, first through fastp at Q25 and then through MiXCR, and only productive beta chains were kept. Rows merge per CDR3 protein into single entries with the most common DNA and genes. The sample data list around 130,000 distinct CDR3 sequences, and about 24% of these were observed just once. Of the sample, 34% falls within the top ten clones. The germline V gene specifies MGHRA as CDR1 and YSYEKL as CDR2. V has 1 base trimmed and J has 4 bases trimmed; junction bases matching no gene number 9. CDR3 length: 16 amino acids, cysteine to phenylalanine. Only the CDR3 DNA stays, 48 bases, in frame from base 1. This clonotype has only a few counts. It lacks a known antigen. Per-base quality was not reported, and no clone a single base away is much larger than it.

The chain links TRBV4-1 with TRBJ2-7; TRBD2 agrees with 8 junctional bases. Sequences were obtained from PBMCs, sequenced either directly or after in vitro stimulation (not recorded which). The sequence derives from a human donor in good health (CMV status not recorded). Some clones in this sample may be carry-over from other donors' samples. This receptor carries the CDR3 CASSQGGAGVGYEQYF. The DNA sequence reads TGCGCCAGCAGCCAAGGGGGAGCGGGAGTTGGTTACGAGCAGTACTTC.